This T cell receptor beta chain was retrieved from a study of cytomegalovirus exposure and HLA in healthy donors. Study as a whole: Assignment to the Caucasian-associated ancestry cluster applied to more than 75% of the roughly 420 genotyped donors.

The CDR3 has 14 residues. Germline loops: CDR1 MRHNA, CDR2 SNTAGT. The trim removed 4 bases at V and 7 bases at J, leaving 4 bases unmatched. PCR involved 60 Vbeta and 13 Jbeta primers. How the authors handled the data: Later, tens of millions of unique TCR beta chains were counted in an analysis, and around 11 million of them were shared. Measured with immunoSEQ multiplex PCR; TCRdb has only the in-frame clones, and not every one. That table furnishes V, J and clone size, whereas the DNA furnished D and trimming. The sample contains 150,000 to 200,000 clones, about 80% of which appear only once. The chain is built from TRBV6-4 and TRBJ2-1, with 10 bases identical to TRBD2. Sequenced material: PBMCs. The TCR originated in a woman aged 45-59 years in good health and CMV-seronegative. CDR3 protein: CASSVGTSVNEQFF. The CDR3 DNA reads TGTGCCAGCAGTGTCGGGACTAGCGTAAATGAGCAGTTCTTC.